The TCR beta chain under discussion was sequenced for a study of CD8+ T cells in alopecia areata. Across the study: Tofacitinib was taken orally by treated patients, and the dose was 5 to 10 mg twice daily. Study findings and constraints: Normal scalp had lower clonality than lesional scalp, with alopecia totalis/universalis lesions showing this most strongly. Scalp sequencing captures resident alphabeta T cells of normal skin too.

Peripheral blood, together with lesional scalp punch biopsies, was collected from alopecia areata patients. Concerning this clone itself: Its antigen is unknown.

Reverse transcribed after extraction, RNA yielded cDNA as the sequencing template. Some clones are missing from TCRdb's copy, which holds only in-frame ones; the method was immunoSEQ multiplex PCR. The sample lists about 150,000 clones, around 50% seen once, with nearly 6.5% in the top ten. CDR3 length: 15 amino acids. CDR1 is GTSNPN and CDR2 is SVGIG in the germline V gene (reference sequence). J lost 0 bases, V lost 0 bases, and 2 bases had no gene match. This sequence was found in a human donor with alopecia areata. The sequencing here drew on CD4+ T cells sorted from blood, taken at week 0. V is TRBV30 and J is TRBJ2-1, with TRBD2 matching over 7 bases. The CDR3 sequence is CAWSVVAGSYNEQFF. CDR3 nucleotide sequence: TGTGCCTGGAGTGTAGTAGCGGGCTCCTACAATGAGCAGTTCTTC. Complete variable domain (other parts from reference TRBV30 and TRBJ2-1): SQTIHQWPATLVQPVGSPLSLECTVEGTSNPNLYWYRQAAGRGLQLLFYSVGIGQISSEVPQNLSASRPQDRQFILSSKKLLLSDSGFYLCAWSVVAGSYNEQFFGPGTRLTVL.